One and the same sample provided the 22 T cell receptor beta chains below, sequenced in a study of T cell clonality in common variable immunodeficiency. Study-wide results and limits: Common variable immunodeficiency TCR beta sequences reportedly had fewer deletions and N-nucleotide insertions.

TCRdb keeps only in-frame clones here, not all; method: immunoSEQ multiplex PCR. The profile covers approximately 29,000 clones, none occurring a single time. The antigens these receptors bind are not known. Source material: peripheral blood mononuclear cells. These receptors came from a human donor with common variable immunodeficiency.

As to this clone: The read ends 3 residues early relative to the CDR3; the germline J gene fills the gap. This sequence joins TRBV6-1 and TRBJ2-5; tentatively, D is TRBD1 (6 bases). From germline, CDR1 is MNHNS and CDR2 SASEGT. Trimming took 1 base from V and 4 from J, leaving 13 bases between them. The CDR3 extends over 15 amino acids. The CDR3 sequence: CASSEVRVGGETQYF. The CDR3 bases that were read are TGTGCCAGCAGTGAAGTAAGGGTAGGGGGAGAGACC.

This clone was counted a few times. The sequenced fragment ends 3 residues before the CDR3 boundary, so the rest is inferred from the germline J gene. The rearrangement joins TRBV19 to TRBJ2-1, with 7 bases identical to TRBD2. There are 14 residues in the CDR3. Germline V CDR1 and CDR2: LNHDA, SQIVND (reference sequence). Trimming took 5 bases from V and 6 from J; bases not matched to a gene: 7. The CDR3 loop is CASSLGGVGNEQFF. The sequenced part of the CDR3 DNA is TGTGCCAGTAGTCTGGGGGGGGTGGGCAATGAG.

At least ten counts were recorded for this clone. The CDR3 end lies 3 residues beyond the end of the read and is filled in from the germline J gene. The V gene is TRBV23-1, the J gene TRBJ1-4, with 9 bases fitting TRBD1. TRBV23-1 is identified as an open reading frame with a role that is uncertain. This CDR3 has 15 amino acids. J gave up 8 bases and V 0 bases, and 4 bases lay outside the gene matches. The CDR3 loop is CASSQSDRGHEKLFF. The DNA read from the CDR3 is TGCGCCAGCAGTCAATCGGACAGGGGACACGAAAAA.

This clone was observed many times. With the read ending 3 residues before the CDR3 end, the germline J gene is used to fill in that end. The rearrangement links TRBV23-1 to TRBJ1-5; no definite D call. TRBV23-1 is classed as an ORF, of uncertain function. This CDR3 is built from 13 residues. V was cut by 4 bases and J by 3 bases, with 7 bases left in between. The covered CDR3 bases are TGCGCCAGCAGTCGTCAGTTCAATCAGCCC. Protein sequence: CASSRQFNQP. The complete CDR3 sequence is CASSRQFNQPQHF.

In this sample, this clone turned up many times. From the germline J gene comes the end of the CDR3, since the read stops 3 residues before it. This chain joins TRBV2 and TRBJ2-2; D may be TRBD1 (6 bases). The CDR3 runs 15 residues. The V and J ends lost 6 bases and 1 base respectively, with 12 bases between them. Germline V gene data show CDR1 as SNHLY and CDR2 as FYNNEI. Partial CDR3 DNA: TGTGCCAGCAGACCAACAGGGTGGAACACCGGGGAG. Its protein is CASRPTGWNTGE. The complete CDR3 protein is CASRPTGWNTGELFF.

This clone appeared a few times. The part of the CDR3 DNA that was read is TGCAGTGCCCGACCGACTAGCGGGAGTGGGAGCACAGATACG. Translation gives CSARPTSGSGSTDT. The whole CDR3 region reads CSARPTSGSGSTDTQYF. V is TRBV20-1 and J is TRBJ2-3; 12 bases are shared with TRBD2. The CDR3 end falls 3 residues outside the read, so it is completed with the germline J gene. Germline CDR1 DFQATT, CDR2 SNEGSKA (reference sequence). The CDR3 runs 17 residues. V was clipped by 6 bases and J by 0 bases; unmatched bases: 10.

This clone was seen at least ten times. The read finishes 3 residues shy of the CDR3 end, and the germline J gene is used to complete it. The chain recombines TRBV19 with TRBJ1-2; TRBD1 matches at 8 bases. Germline V gene sequence: CDR1 LNHDA, CDR2 SQIVND (reference sequence). This CDR3 contains 13 residues. The V gene end was trimmed by 5 bases and the J gene end by 7 bases; junction bases not matched to a gene: 6. The CDR3 protein is CASSLRTGSGYTF. The sequenced part of the CDR3 DNA is TGTGCCAGTAGTCTGAGGACAGGGTCTGGC.

Only a few counts were recorded for this clone. The read finishes 3 residues shy of the CDR3 end, and the germline J gene is used to complete it. This chain links TRBV7-9 with TRBJ2-7, with D tentatively TRBD1 (5 bases). The CDR3 loop spans 14 amino acids. Germline values: CDR1 SEHNR, CDR2 FQNEAQ (reference sequence). Trimming left V 2 bases short and J 2 bases short, with 10 bases between. CDR3 DNA (partial): TGTGCCAGCAGCTTAAGACAGACGGCCTACGAG. This codes for CASSLRQTAYE. The entire CDR3 protein reads CASSLRQTAYEQYF.

Note on this clone: The sequence runs out 3 residues before the end of the CDR3; the remainder is reconstructed from the germline J gene. J is TRBJ1-1 and V is TRBV6-4; 7 nucleotides align to TRBD1. Germline V gives CDR1 MRHNA, CDR2 SNTAGT. The V gene end was trimmed by 6 bases and the J gene end by 5 bases; junction bases not matched to a gene: 6. The CDR3 contains 13 residues. Partial CDR3 DNA: TGTGCCAGCAGCATGACAGGGCCGACTGAA. As protein: CASSMTGPTE. In full, the CDR3 is CASSMTGPTEAFF.

This clone was counted at least ten times. The CDR3 extends 3 residues past the end of the read, so its final part is completed from the germline J gene. This rearrangement joins TRBV29-1 to TRBJ2-2; TRBD1 matches 8 bases. In germline, CDR1 is SQVTM, CDR2 ANQGSEA. This CDR3 is 14 amino acids long. V dropped 4 bases and J dropped 1; count of bases not matched to a gene: 2. CDR3 sequence reads: CSVVGQVNTGELFF. CDR3 DNA, as far as it was read: TGCAGCGTTGTGGGACAGGTGAACACCGGGGAG.

Turning to this clone: From the germline J gene comes the end of the CDR3, since the read stops 3 residues before it. The chain recombines TRBV7-2 with TRBJ2-7; a weak D match, TRBD2 (5 bases). CDR3 length: 13 residues. Per the germline V gene, CDR1 is SGHTA and CDR2 is FQGNSA. The V end was cut by 1 base, the J end by 2 bases, with 6 bases between. The CDR3 is CASSLVGAYEQYF. The CDR3 DNA, read in part, is TGTGCCAGCAGCTTAGTCGGGGCCTACGAG.

This clone was recorded many times. The read is 3 residues too short to cover the CDR3 end, so that end is filled in from the germline J gene. The gene calls are TRBV10-3 and TRBJ2-1; 13 bases agree with TRBD2. The CDR3 extends over 15 amino acids. V trimming: 6 bases; J trimming: 7 bases; junction bases outside the gene matches: 6. From germline, CDR1 is ENHRY and CDR2 SYGVKD. The part of the CDR3 DNA that was read is TGTGCCATCAGCCAACTAGCGGGAGGGATTAATGAG. Translation: CAISQLAGGINE. The complete CDR3 protein is CAISQLAGGINEQFF.

This clone appeared many times. Read coverage stops 3 residues before the CDR3 terminus; the germline J gene supplies the remainder. V is TRBV2 and J is TRBJ2-5, with 9 positions matching TRBD2. After removal of 5 bases from V and 4 bases from J, the junction contained 8 bases not matched to a gene. Per germline, CDR1 SNHLY and CDR2 FYNNEI. The CDR3 covers 15 residues. The DNA read from the CDR3 is TGTGCCAGCAGTACCGGGACTAGCTGGGGAGAGACC. Encoded protein: CASSTGTSWGET. The full CDR3 protein is CASSTGTSWGETQYF.

This clone was seen repeatedly, ten times or more. The CDR3 end lies 3 residues beyond the end of the read and is filled in from the germline J gene. The chain uses TRBV18 and TRBJ1-5; 7 nucleotides line up with TRBD1. Per germline, CDR1 KGHSH and CDR2 LQKENI. The V gene end was trimmed by 4 bases and the J gene end by 2 bases; junction bases not matched to a gene: 8. This CDR3 contains 16 residues. Incomplete CDR3 DNA: TGTGCCAGCTCACTAAGACAGGGCAAAGGCAATCAGCCC. Encoded protein: CASSLRQGKGNQP. The CDR3 as a whole reads CASSLRQGKGNQPQHF.

This clone showed up just a few times. With the read ending 3 residues before the CDR3 end, the germline J gene is used to fill in that end. The V gene is TRBV6-4, the J gene TRBJ2-5; D ambiguous. The CDR3 contains 13 residues. Germline values: CDR1 MRHNA, CDR2 SNTAGT. Trimming left V 5 bases short and J 5 bases short, with 12 bases between. The CDR3 loop reads CASSYEAGETQYF. The CDR3 bases that were read are TGTGCCAGCAGTTATGAGGCCGGGGAGACC.

This clone has at least ten counts. The read is 3 residues too short to cover the CDR3 end, so that end is filled in from the germline J gene. The chain combines TRBV20-1 with TRBJ2-1; the match to TRBD2 covers 11 bases. CDR1 and CDR2 (germline): DFQATT, SNEGSKA (reference sequence). Unmatched junction bases numbered 15, after V lost 4 bases and J lost 4 bases. This CDR3 comprises 18 residues. CDR3 DNA (partial): TGCAGTGCTAAGATAAGTCTTAGCGGGAGGGCCCGATACAATGAG. Translating gives CSAKISLSGRARYNE. The full CDR3 is CSAKISLSGRARYNEQFF.

This clone was recorded a few times. The read finishes 3 residues shy of the CDR3 end, and the germline J gene is used to complete it. This chain links TRBV11-3 with TRBJ2-7; 8 nucleotides match TRBD2. The V gene end was trimmed by 1 base and the J gene end by 5 bases; junction bases not matched to a gene: 7. CDR1 and CDR2 (germline): SGHNT, YENEEA. The CDR3 is 15 residues long. CDR3: CASSLGAGVADEQYF. The sequenced part of the CDR3 DNA is TGTGCCAGCAGCTTAGGAGCGGGGGTAGCGGACGAG.

This clone was picked up many times. The read stops 3 residues short of the end of the CDR3; the missing end is completed from the germline J gene. This chain connects TRBV19 to TRBJ2-3; 7 nucleotides match TRBD2. CDR3 length: 13 residues. V shed 3 bases, J shed 4 bases, and the junction held 1 base outside the gene matches. Germline loops: CDR1 LNHDA, CDR2 SQIVND (reference sequence). Partial CDR3 DNA: TGTGCCAGTAGTATCCTAGCGGCAGATACG. This gives the protein CASSILAADT. The complete CDR3 reads CASSILAADTQYF.

This clone came up a few times. The read halts 3 residues ahead of the CDR3 end, with the missing end drawn from the germline J gene. The gene calls are TRBV19 and TRBJ1-2; D possibly corresponds to TRBD1 (5 bases). The germline V gene encodes CDR1 LNHDA and CDR2 SQIVND (reference sequence). CDR3 length: 15 residues. V lost 5 bases, J lost 4 bases, and 17 bases lay in between. The part of the CDR3 DNA that was read is TGTGCCAGTAGTGCCCCGAAGCCGGGGGGCTATGGC. It codes for CASSAPKPGGYG. The whole CDR3 protein is CASSAPKPGGYGYTF.

This clone was counted many times. The read falls 3 residues short of the CDR3 end, and the missing part is taken from the germline J gene. The genes are TRBV19 and TRBJ2-7, with D possibly matching TRBD1 (5 bases). Per the germline V gene, CDR1 is LNHDA and CDR2 is SQIVND (reference sequence). CDR3 length: 11 residues. V dropped 5 bases and J dropped 6 bases, with 8 bases sitting between them. The CDR3 sequence is CASSEGVEQYF. The sequenced CDR3 bases are TGTGCCAGTAGTGAAGGGGTCGAG.

This clone was detected ten times or more. The observed sequence ends 3 residues before the CDR3 terminus, with the missing tail filled in from the germline J gene. V gene TRBV7-8 combines with J gene TRBJ2-4; the D gene is possibly TRBD1 (5 bases). In germline, CDR1 is SGHVS, CDR2 FQNEAQ. Trimming removed 5 bases from V and 2 bases from J, with 13 bases in between. The CDR3 is made up of 15 amino acids. This CDR3 is CASSHSRVPKNIQYF. The CDR3 DNA, read in part, is TGTGCCAGCAGCCACTCCAGGGTTCCCAAAAACATT.

The sample holds many counts of this clone. Incomplete CDR3 DNA: TGCGCCAGCAGCTTGAGGGACAGTACAGATACG. The encoded protein is CASSLRDSTDT. The entire CDR3 sequence reads CASSLRDSTDTQYF. J is TRBJ2-3 and V is TRBV5-1; 7 bases line up with TRBD1. The CDR3 extends 3 residues past the end of the read, so its final part is completed from the germline J gene. V dropped 1 base and J dropped 3; count of bases not matched to a gene: 2. Germline V gene lookup returns CDR1 SGHRS and CDR2 YFSETQ. The CDR3 has 14 amino acids. Full variable domain (outside the CDR3, taken from reference TRBV5-1 and TRBJ2-3): KAGVTQTPRYLIKTRGQQVTLSCSPISGHRSVSWYQQTPGQGLQFLFEYFSETQRNKGNFPGRFSGRQFSNSRSEMNVSTLELGDSALYLCASSLRDSTDTQYFGPGTRLTVL.